The 25 T cell receptor beta chains below come from one sample, sequenced in a study of PD-L1 blockade in urothelial cancer. Clones were sequenced by immunoSEQ multiplex PCR, and TCRdb holds only the in-frame ones, with some missing. This sample carries about 51,000 clones, approximately 84% of them seen once, and the ten largest clones take approximately 16%. Sequenced here: PBMCs, sampled around atezolizumab (anti-PD-L1) treatment. Every receptor here comes from a man between 60 and 75 years old with urothelial cancer.

The gene calls are TRBV30 and TRBJ1-4; possible D gene TRBD1, 6 bases. The CDR3 extends over 15 amino acids. Germline V gene sequence: CDR1 GTSNPN, CDR2 SVGIG (reference sequence). The V and J ends lost 0 bases and 4 bases respectively, with 12 bases between them. The CDR3 region has the DNA TGTGCCTGGAGTGTACGGACAGCATTTAATGAAAAACTGTTTTTT. Protein product: CAWSVRTAFNEKLFF.

The sample holds one count of this clone. The chain uses TRBV28 and TRBJ2-3; TRBD2 aligns across 8 bases. The CDR3 covers 12 residues. J was trimmed by 4 bases and V by 8 bases; bases with no gene match: 2. Germline values: CDR1 MDHEN, CDR2 SYDVKM. The CDR3 loop reads CASRGGPDTQYF. CDR3 nucleotides: TGTGCCAGCCGGGGGGGCCCAGATACGCAGTATTTT.

The chain combines TRBV30 with TRBJ1-2, with no clear D. The CDR3 is 12 amino acids. V lost 0 bases and J lost 8, with 10 bases in between. Per germline, CDR1 GTSNPN and CDR2 SVGIG (reference sequence). The CDR3 protein is CAWSVTGIGYTF. The CDR3 region has the DNA TGTGCCTGGAGTGTAACGGGAATCGGCTACACCTTC.

The chain couples TRBV27 to TRBJ2-7, with TRBD2 matching over 12 bases. Unmatched junction bases numbered 9, after V lost 6 bases and J lost 3 bases. The CDR3 length is 16 residues. CDR1 is MNHEY, CDR2 SMNVEV, per germline (reference sequence). CDR3 loop: CASRGLAGRKYYEQYF. For the CDR3, the DNA is TGTGCCAGCAGAGGACTAGCGGGAAGAAAATACTACGAGCAGTACTTC.

The rearrangement joins TRBV30 to TRBJ1-4; 11 positions agree with TRBD1. Germline CDR1 GTSNPN, CDR2 SVGIG (reference sequence). The CDR3 sequence is 17 residues long. V shed 2 bases and J 2 bases; nucleotides not matched to a gene: 7. The CDR3 nucleotides read TGTGCCTGGAGTATTCGGGGGACAGGGGGGACTAATGAAAAACTGTTTTTT. Its protein product is CAWSIRGTGGTNEKLFF.

This rearrangement joins TRBV7-6 to TRBJ2-7; 7 bases map to TRBD2. The length of the CDR3 is 14 residues. CDR1 is SGHVS and CDR2 is FNYEAQ in the germline V gene. After removal of 6 bases from V and 2 bases from J, the junction contained 7 bases not matched to a gene. The DNA for the CDR3 is TGTGCCAGCAGTTCTAGAGGGACTACCTACGAGCAGTACTTC. Translating gives CASSSRGTTYEQYF.

The chain uses TRBV18 and TRBJ1-1; possible D gene TRBD1, 6 bases. Trimming took off 2 bases at V and 0 bases at J, with 10 bases between the two ends. Germline CDR1 and CDR2: KGHSH and LQKENI. This CDR3 spans 15 amino acids. In DNA, the CDR3 is TGTGCCAGCTCACCAGGACAGTCCATGAACACTGAAGCTTTCTTT. It encodes CASSPGQSMNTEAFF.

This chain links TRBV6-1 with TRBJ1-4; 8 bases align to TRBD1. The CDR3 is made up of 13 amino acids. In germline, CDR1 is MNHNS, CDR2 SASEGT. J was trimmed by 5 bases and V by 5 bases; bases with no gene match: 1. Here the CDR3 reads CASSWTGNEKLFF. CDR3 DNA: TGTGCCAGCAGTTGGACAGGGAATGAAAAACTGTTTTTT.

V is TRBV19 and J is TRBJ2-7; 7 nucleotides line up with TRBD1. After removal of 6 bases from V and 2 bases from J, the junction contained 7 bases not matched to a gene. Germline V gene lookup returns CDR1 LNHDA and CDR2 SQIVND (reference sequence). The CDR3 covers 14 residues. The CDR3 region has the DNA TGTGCCAGTAGACCAAGAGACAGGGCCTACGAGCAGTACTTC. It specifies CASRPRDRAYEQYF.

This clone was detected only a few times. The chain couples TRBV9 to TRBJ2-7, with 8 bases that match TRBD1. The CDR3 runs to 13 residues. CDR1 SGDLS and CDR2 YYNGEE come from the germline V gene. J lost 5 bases, V lost 4 bases, and 5 bases had no gene match. The CDR3 sequence: CASSLQDRDEQYF. CDR3 nucleotides: TGTGCCAGCAGCCTTCAGGACAGGGACGAGCAGTACTTC.

The gene calls are TRBV7-3 and TRBJ2-1; 15 bases are shared with TRBD2. CDR3 size: 18 residues. With V trimmed by 5 bases and J by 7 bases, 12 bases remained unmatched. Germline values: CDR1 SGHTA, CDR2 FQGTGA. The CDR3 is CASSPRGLAGGPGNEQFF. The CDR3 DNA is TGTGCCAGCAGCCCACGAGGACTAGCGGGAGGGCCGGGAAATGAGCAGTTCTTC.

The chain uses TRBV5-1 and TRBJ1-2, with D possibly TRBD1 on 6 matching bases. V was pared by 0 bases and J by 4 bases, with 10 bases between. The CDR3 loop spans 14 amino acids. Germline CDR1 and CDR2: SGHRS and YFSETQ. DNA of the CDR3: TGCGCCAGCAGCTTGGAACAGGGACGCTATGGCTACACCTTC. It encodes CASSLEQGRYGYTF.

The table lists this clone with a count of one. CDR3 nucleotides: TGTGCCAGCAGCTACCCAGGGCTAGCTTTCTTT. Its protein product is CASSYPGLAFF. The rearrangement links TRBV5-5 to TRBJ1-1; tentatively, D is TRBD1 (5 bases). This CDR3 is built from 11 residues. V lost 3 bases and J lost 10, with 10 bases in between. CDR1 is SGHKS, CDR2 YYEKEE, per germline (reference sequence).

The rearrangement uses TRBV5-1 and TRBJ2-1, with 13 bases that match TRBD2. CDR3 length: 16 residues. J gave up 8 bases and V 4 bases, and 9 bases lay outside the gene matches. CDR1 SGHRS and CDR2 YFSETQ come from the germline V gene. The CDR3 here is CASSIELAGGLDEQFF. The CDR3 DNA follows: TGCGCCAGCAGCATCGAACTAGCGGGGGGGCTCGATGAGCAGTTCTTC.

CDR3: CASSLPPRQGNYEQYF. DNA for the CDR3: TGTGCCAGCAGCTTGCCCCCCAGACAGGGAAACTACGAGCAGTACTTC. The rearrangement joins TRBV5-6 to TRBJ2-7, with 7 bases identical to TRBD1. After removal of 1 base from V and 3 bases from J, the junction contained 10 bases not matched to a gene. Germline values: CDR1 SGHDT, CDR2 YYEEEE. This CDR3 has 16 residues.

The gene calls are TRBV27 and TRBJ2-1; D possibly corresponds to TRBD2 (6 bases). Germline V gene data show CDR1 as MNHEY and CDR2 as SMNVEV (reference sequence). The CDR3 sequence is 12 residues long. The V end lost 3 bases, the J end lost 10 bases, and 10 bases lay between the germline ends. The CDR3: CASSFPGVEQFF. CDR3 in DNA: TGTGCCAGCAGTTTCCCGGGGGTAGAGCAGTTCTTC.

This clone was picked up a small number of times. The chain combines TRBV30 with TRBJ1-5, with a weak D call TRBD1 (5 bases). Trimming removed 3 bases at V and 10 bases at J, with 10 bases between. Germline V CDR1 and CDR2: GTSNPN, SVGIG (reference sequence). The length of the CDR3 is 11 residues. The CDR3 spells CAWSFQGPQHF. DNA of the CDR3: TGTGCCTGGAGCTTTCAGGGACCCCAGCATTTT.

V usage is TRBV7-3 and J usage is TRBJ1-2; D is perhaps TRBD1 (6 bases). The CDR3 contains 14 residues. Trimming shortened V by 5 bases and J by 8 bases, and 18 bases separated the two germline ends. Germline values: CDR1 SGHTA, CDR2 FQGTGA. This chain's CDR3 is CASSPQAGELGYTF. The CDR3 DNA sequence: TGTGCCAGCAGCCCCCAGGCAGGGGAGCTGGGCTACACCTTC.

The V gene is TRBV9, the J gene TRBJ2-1; D is ambiguous. Germline values: CDR1 SGDLS, CDR2 YYNGEE. The CDR3 covers 15 residues. V was pared by 2 bases and J by 0 bases, with 9 bases between. CDR3 bases: TGTGCCAGCAGCGTCTACCTATCCTCCTACAATGAGCAGTTCTTC. Its translation is CASSVYLSSYNEQFF.

The rearrangement links TRBV20-1 to TRBJ1-1, with 7 nucleotides matching TRBD1. J gave up 4 bases and V 8 bases, and 4 bases lay outside the gene matches. The CDR3 has 11 residues. Germline V gene data show CDR1 as DFQATT and CDR2 as SNEGSKA (reference sequence). For the CDR3, the DNA is TGCAGTACAGGGGATAGCACTGAAGCTTTCTTT. Its translation is CSTGDSTEAFF.

The chain recombines TRBV10-3 with TRBJ2-7; perhaps TRBD2 as D (5 bases). Trimming pared 6 bases from V and 1 base from J, leaving 16 bases between. The CDR3 consists of 15 residues. The V gene's germline CDR1 is ENHRY and CDR2 SYGVKD. The DNA of the CDR3 is TGTGCCATCAGCGCCGGGATCCGTCGATCCTACGAGCAGTACTTC. Protein: CAISAGIRRSYEQYF.

The rearrangement links TRBV4-1 to TRBJ1-1, with D possibly matching TRBD1 (6 bases). The V gene lost 0 bases and the J gene lost 10 bases, with 15 bases spanning the gap. There are 14 residues in the CDR3. Germline CDR1 is MGHRA and CDR2 is YSYEKL. This chain's CDR3 is CASSQDPGRRGAFF. The CDR3 DNA follows: TGCGCCAGCAGCCAAGATCCGGGGCGCAGGGGAGCTTTCTTT.

The chain employs TRBV7-8 and TRBJ2-2; 9 nucleotides match TRBD1. CDR3 length: 19 amino acids. Germline lookup yields CDR1 SGHVS and CDR2 FQNEAQ. The V and J ends lost 0 bases and 1 base, in that order; junction bases with no gene match: 9. CDR3 in amino acids: CASSLAPGTGLQNTGELFF. DNA for the CDR3: TGTGCCAGCAGCTTAGCACCGGGGACAGGGCTACAGAACACCGGGGAGCTGTTTTTT.

The chain joins TRBV7-9 to TRBJ2-5; D call uncertain. Trimming took off 4 bases at V and 4 bases at J, with 7 bases between the two ends. The germline V gene encodes CDR1 SEHNR and CDR2 FQNEAQ (reference sequence). The CDR3 runs 12 residues. The CDR3 loop is CASSSLLETQYF. CDR3 DNA sequence: TGTGCCAGCAGCTCACTATTAGAGACCCAGTACTTC.

The V gene is TRBV7-9, the J gene TRBJ2-2; a weak D match, TRBD2 (7 bases). The CDR3 has 16 amino acids. Trimming pared 5 bases from V and 6 bases from J, leaving 19 bases between. CDR1 and CDR2 (germline): SEHNR, FQNEAQ (reference sequence). The CDR3 DNA sequence: TGTGCCAGCAGCCCGAGGACTAGTGAGGGGGCCGGGGAGCTGTTTTTT. Protein sequence: CASSPRTSEGAGELFF. Full variable domain (missing parts from reference TRBV7-9 and TRBJ2-2): DTGVSQNPRHKITKRGQNVTFRCDPISEHNRLYWYRQTLGQGPEFLTYFQNEAQLEKSRLLSDRFSAERPKGSFSTLEIQRTEQGDSAMYLCASSPRTSEGAGELFFGEGSRLTVL.